This TCR beta chain was captured in a study of shared clonotypes between healthy human individuals. For the study at large: A donor's plate count was three for CD4 naive and three for CD4 memory; CD8 naive had two and CD8 memory one. Overall study results and limits: Relative to clonotypes present in all four donors, those not shared had lower generation probabilities. Larger estimated richness was generally recorded for naive subsets relative to memory subsets.

Germline V gene lookup returns CDR1 MRHNA and CDR2 SNTAGT. This CDR3 region has 17 residues. Trimming cost V 9 bases and J 2 bases; bases outside gene matches: 8. Each subset's genomic DNA was split evenly across several immunoSEQ plates. Using immunoSEQ multiplex PCR, the repertoire was profiled, and TCRdb retains in-frame clones only, with some absent. Of roughly 1.4 million clones listed, just under 99% were seen once; the top ten hold 0.36%. Turning to this clone: What it binds is not known.

The chain combines TRBV6-4 with TRBJ2-2; 14 nucleotides line up with TRBD2. The sequence derives from a young man in good health. The sample taken for sequencing was naive CD4+ T cells sorted from blood. Subset in this sample: CD45RA+ positively selected. CDR3 region: CARLPGLAGDNTGELFF. DNA for the CDR3: TGTGCCAGACTACCGGGACTAGCGGGAGACAACACCGGGGAGCTGTTTTTT.